This T cell receptor (beta chain) was recorded in a study of CD8+ T cells in alopecia areata. Whole-study findings and limits: On tofacitinib, scalp clonality and expanded CD8+ clones among top 100 fell significantly. Sequencing of scalp samples also captures resident alphabeta T cells of normal skin.

A remark on this clone: Its antigen is undetermined.

The treatment: oral pan-JAK inhibitor, 5-10 mg twice daily. Those with alopecia areata gave lesional scalp punch biopsies and peripheral blood. Reverse transcribed after extraction, RNA yielded cDNA as the sequencing template. Profiled with immunoSEQ multiplex PCR; TCRdb holds only in-frame clones, not every one. The sample gives 200,000 or so clones, roughly two fifths of which show up once; around 0.48% is in the top ten. The V end was cut by 6 bases, the J end by 4 bases, with 14 bases between. Germline assignment: CDR1 SGHRS and CDR2 YFSETQ. The CDR3 consists of 14 residues. V gene TRBV5-1 combines with J gene TRBJ2-1; TRBD1 might be the D (5 bases). Specimen: CD4+ T cells sorted from blood, collected at approximately week 30, from a patient treated with tofacitinib. The source is a human donor with alopecia areata. In DNA, the CDR3 is TGCGCCAGCACCACGCAAGGGGTTTACAATGAGCAGTTCTTC. Translated, it gives CASTTQGVYNEQFF.